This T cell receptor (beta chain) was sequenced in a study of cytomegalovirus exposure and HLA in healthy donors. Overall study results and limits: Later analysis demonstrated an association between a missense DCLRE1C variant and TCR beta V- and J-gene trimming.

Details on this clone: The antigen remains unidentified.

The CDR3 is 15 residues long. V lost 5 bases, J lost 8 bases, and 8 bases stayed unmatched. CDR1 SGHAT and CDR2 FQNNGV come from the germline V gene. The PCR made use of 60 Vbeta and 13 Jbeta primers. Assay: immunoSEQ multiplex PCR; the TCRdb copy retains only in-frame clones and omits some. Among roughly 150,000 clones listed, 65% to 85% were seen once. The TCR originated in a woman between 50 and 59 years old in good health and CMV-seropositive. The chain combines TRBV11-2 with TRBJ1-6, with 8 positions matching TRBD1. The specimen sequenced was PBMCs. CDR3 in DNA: TGTGCCAGCAGCCCCGGACAGGGTGCCTATTCACCCCTCCACTTT. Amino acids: CASSPGQGAYSPLHF.